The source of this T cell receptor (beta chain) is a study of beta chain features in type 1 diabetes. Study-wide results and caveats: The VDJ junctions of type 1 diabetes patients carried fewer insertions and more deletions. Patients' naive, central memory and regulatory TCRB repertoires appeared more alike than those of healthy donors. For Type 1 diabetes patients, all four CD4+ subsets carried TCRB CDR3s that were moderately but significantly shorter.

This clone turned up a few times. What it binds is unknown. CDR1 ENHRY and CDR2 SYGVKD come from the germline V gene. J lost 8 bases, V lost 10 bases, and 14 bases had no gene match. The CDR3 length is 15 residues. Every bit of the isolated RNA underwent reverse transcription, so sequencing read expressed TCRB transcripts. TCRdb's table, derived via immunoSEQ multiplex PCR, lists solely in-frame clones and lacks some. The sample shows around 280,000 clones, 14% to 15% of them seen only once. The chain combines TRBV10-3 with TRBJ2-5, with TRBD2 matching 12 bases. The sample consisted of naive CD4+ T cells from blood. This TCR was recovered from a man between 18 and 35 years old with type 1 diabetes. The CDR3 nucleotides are TGTGCCACGCAAGCTAGCGGGGGGGACCCAGGAACCCAGTACTTC. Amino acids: CATQASGGDPGTQYF.